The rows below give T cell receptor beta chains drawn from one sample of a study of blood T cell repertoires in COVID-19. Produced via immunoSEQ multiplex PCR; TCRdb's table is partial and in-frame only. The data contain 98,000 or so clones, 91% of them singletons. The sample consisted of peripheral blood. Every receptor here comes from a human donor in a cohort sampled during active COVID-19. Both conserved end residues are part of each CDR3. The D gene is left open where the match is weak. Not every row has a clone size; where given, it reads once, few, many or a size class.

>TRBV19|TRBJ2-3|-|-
CASSIEVRVGTDTQYF
TGTGCCAGTAGTATAGAGGTGCGGGTGGGCACAGATACGCAGTATTTT
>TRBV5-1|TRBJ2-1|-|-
CASSPRSDSDYNEQFF
TGCGCCAGCAGCCCCCGGAGTGACTCCGATTACAATGAGCAGTTCTTC
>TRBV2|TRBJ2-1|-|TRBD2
CASSETSGVNNEQFF
TGTGCCAGCAGTGAGACTAGCGGGGTTAACAATGAGCAGTTCTTC
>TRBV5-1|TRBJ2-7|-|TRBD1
CASRQTGVIINSREQYF
TGCGCCAGCAGACAGACAGGGGTCATCATTAACAGTCGCGAGCAGTACTTC
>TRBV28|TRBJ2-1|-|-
CASSSSTGLHPYNEQFF
TGTGCCAGCAGTTCATCCACAGGGCTCCATCCTTACAATGAGCAGTTCTTC
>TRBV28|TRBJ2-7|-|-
CASSGHVPYEQYF
TGTGCCAGCAGCGGACACGTACCCTACGAGCAGTACTTC
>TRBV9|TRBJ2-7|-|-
CASSVGSLYEQYF
TGTGCCAGCAGCGTAGGCAGTCTGTATGAGCAGTACTTC
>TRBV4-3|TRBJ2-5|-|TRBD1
CASSQPGQAQETQYF
TGCGCCAGCAGCCAACCGGGACAGGCCCAAGAGACCCAGTACTTC
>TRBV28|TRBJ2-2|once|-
CASSWTINTGELFF
TGTGCCAGCAGCTGGACTATCAACACCGGGGAGCTGTTTTTT
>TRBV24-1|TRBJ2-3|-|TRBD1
CATSEGGLGDTQYF
TGTGCCACCAGTGAAGGGGGCTTGGGAGATACGCAGTATTTT
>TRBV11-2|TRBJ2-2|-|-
CASSQGNTGELFF
TGTGCCAGCAGCCAGGGTAACACCGGGGAGCTGTTTTTT
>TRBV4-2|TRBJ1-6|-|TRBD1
CASSQGGQVNSPLHF
TGTGCCAGCAGCCAAGGGGGACAGGTTAATTCACCCCTCCACTTT
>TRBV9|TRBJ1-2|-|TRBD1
CASSQTTGGAGGRYGYTF
TGTGCCAGCAGCCAGACGACAGGGGGCGCAGGGGGGAGGTATGGCTACACCTTC
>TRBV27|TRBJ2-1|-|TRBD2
CASSLLTGGSYNEQFF
TGTGCCAGCAGTCTTTTGACGGGGGGGTCATACAATGAGCAGTTCTTC
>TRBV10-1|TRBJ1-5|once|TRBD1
CASSPSLSDRLASGQPQHF
TGCGCCAGCAGTCCTTCACTTTCGGACAGGTTAGCATCGGGTCAGCCCCAGCATTTT
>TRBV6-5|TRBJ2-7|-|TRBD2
CAAKRGLLGEQYF
TGTGCCGCGAAGCGGGGGCTTTTGGGCGAGCAGTACTTC
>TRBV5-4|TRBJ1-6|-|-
CASSSGFRGGSLHF
TGTGCCAGCAGCTCGGGCTTTCGGGGGGGATCCCTCCACTTT
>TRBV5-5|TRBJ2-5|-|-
CASSTGGALGTQYF
TGTGCCAGCAGCACCGGTGGCGCACTAGGGACCCAGTACTTC
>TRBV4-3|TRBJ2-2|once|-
CASSQRWGAGELFF
TGCGCCAGCAGCCAACGGTGGGGGGCCGGGGAGCTGTTTTTT
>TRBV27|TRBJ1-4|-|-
CASSLSGLWGWEKLFF
TGTGCCAGCAGTTTATCGGGGCTGTGGGGTTGGGAAAAACTGTTTTTT
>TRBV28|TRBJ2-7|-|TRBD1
CASSINGQAGYEQYF
TGTGCCAGCAGTATAAATGGACAGGCAGGATACGAGCAGTACTTC
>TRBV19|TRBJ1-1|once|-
CASSMRAAEAFF
TGTGCCAGTAGTATGAGGGCGGCTGAAGCTTTCTTT
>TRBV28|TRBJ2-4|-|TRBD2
CASPGLAGKGDIQYF
TGTGCCAGCCCGGGACTAGCGGGAAAGGGGGACATTCAGTACTTC
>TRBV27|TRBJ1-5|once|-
CASSFRGSKPQHF
TGTGCCAGCAGTTTTAGGGGCAGCAAGCCCCAGCATTTT
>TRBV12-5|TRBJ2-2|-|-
CASGSGTNTGELFF
TGTGCTAGTGGTTCCGGGACAAACACCGGGGAGCTGTTTTTT
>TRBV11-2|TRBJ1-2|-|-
CASSSSVTNYGYTF
TGTGCCAGCAGCTCCTCAGTTACCAACTATGGCTACACCTTC
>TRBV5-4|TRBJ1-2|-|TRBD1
CASSRGGQLGGYTF
TGTGCCAGCAGCCGGGGGGGACAGCTCGGTGGCTACACCTTC
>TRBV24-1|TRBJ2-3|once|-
CATSDYGTFGTDTQYF
TGTGCCACCAGTGACTACGGGACATTTGGAACAGATACGCAGTATTTT
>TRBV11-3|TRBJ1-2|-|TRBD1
CASSLGTGILWYGYTF
TGTGCCAGCAGCTTGGGGACAGGGATTTTATGGTATGGCTACACCTTC
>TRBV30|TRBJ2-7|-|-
CAWRPVSYEQYF
TGTGCCTGGAGACCGGTTTCCTACGAGCAGTACTTC
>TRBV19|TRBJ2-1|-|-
CASSWGLYNEQFF
TGTGCCAGTAGTTGGGGCCTCTACAATGAGCAGTTCTTC
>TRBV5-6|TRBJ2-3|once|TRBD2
CASRIGTRGTDTQYF
TGTGCCAGCAGGATCGGGACTAGAGGGACAGATACGCAGTATTTT
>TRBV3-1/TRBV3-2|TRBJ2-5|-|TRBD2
CASSQDYASGGLLRETQYF
TGTGCCAGCAGCCAAGATTATGCTAGCGGGGGGCTTCTCCGAGAGACCCAGTACTTC
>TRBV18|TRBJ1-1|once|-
CASSANGATLEAFF
TGTGCCAGCTCAGCTAATGGAGCTACTCTTGAAGCTTTCTTT
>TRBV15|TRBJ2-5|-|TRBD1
CATSQGVESETQYF
TGTGCCACCAGTCAGGGGGTAGAGTCTGAGACCCAGTACTTC
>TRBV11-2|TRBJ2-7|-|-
CASSFGQGPYEQYF
TGTGCCAGCAGCTTCGGTCAGGGTCCCTACGAGCAGTACTTC
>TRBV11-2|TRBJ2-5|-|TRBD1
CASSPTTGQETQYF
TGTGCCAGCAGCCCCACGACAGGGCAAGAGACCCAGTACTTC
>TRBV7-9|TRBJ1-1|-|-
CASSLGIGVSTEAFF
TGTGCCAGCAGCTTAGGTATTGGTGTGAGCACTGAAGCTTTCTTT
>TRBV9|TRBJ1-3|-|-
CASSVDQGLNSGNTIYF
TGTGCCAGCAGCGTAGATCAGGGCCTGAACTCTGGAAACACCATATATTTT
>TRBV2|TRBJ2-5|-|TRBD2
CASHIPGLAGGPETQYF
TGTGCCAGCCATATTCCGGGACTAGCGGGGGGCCCAGAGACCCAGTACTTC
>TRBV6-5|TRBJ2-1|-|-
CASTSAGLSEQFF
TGTGCCAGCACCTCAGCAGGGTTAAGTGAGCAGTTCTTC
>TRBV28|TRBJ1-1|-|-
CASSHRGAARTEAFF
TGTGCCAGCAGCCACCGGGGGGCCGCCCGAACTGAAGCTTTCTTT
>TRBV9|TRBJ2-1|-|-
CASAYAREQFF
TGTGCCAGCGCCTATGCTCGGGAGCAGTTCTTC
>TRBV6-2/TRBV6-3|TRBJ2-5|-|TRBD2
CASSYPERGLQETQYF
TGTGCCAGCAGTTACCCTGAGCGGGGGCTACAAGAGACCCAGTACTTC
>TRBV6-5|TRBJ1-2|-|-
CASSYSSNYGYTF
TGTGCCAGCAGTTATAGCAGCAACTATGGCTACACCTTC